The source of this T cell receptor (beta chain) is a study of naive and memory T cell subsets. Study results and caveats: Higher TCR numbers at tuberculin sites reflect T cell infiltration, per interpretation. Both skin biopsy types reportedly yielded TCRs, tuberculin sites far more.

Treatment indicated: skin biopsy from PPD injection site in Mantoux-positive individual. Unsorted total RNA, roughly 1 to 1000 ng, was DNase treated before reverse transcription. Biopsied sites were PPD injections in people with a positive Mantoux test. For blood and skin samples, reverse transcription used TCR alpha and beta constant primers. The SP2 primer and nested alpha and beta constant region primers amplified ligated cDNA in four rounds. TCRdb independently ran MiXCR on the UMI-ligation and nested PCR reads; one entry per CDR3 protein. The table records 18,000 or so distinct CDR3 sequences, more than 9% of them present only once. With respect to this clonotype: Its cognate antigen is unknown.

The sample was skin, taken from a tuberculin skin test site. The TCR was taken from an adult in good health.

CDR3 amino acids: CASRPDRGPYNEQFF. The CDR3 nucleotides read TGTGCCAGCAGACCCGACAGGGGGCCCTACAATGAGCAGTTCTTC. The rearrangement uses TRBV14 and TRBJ2-1; 10 nucleotides match TRBD1. Trimming cost V 6 bases and J 2 bases; bases outside gene matches: 4. The CDR3 is made up of 15 amino acids. Germline CDR1 and CDR2: SGHDN and FVKESK.